This entry concerns a single T cell receptor beta chain. A Seattle source enrolled patients during active infection and followed them longitudinally. The germline gives CDR1 SNHLY, CDR2 FYNNEI. J was trimmed by 3 bases and V by 4 bases; bases with no gene match: 5. The CDR3 contains 16 residues. The entry originates in a study of blood T cell repertoires in COVID-19. Study information: T cells, B-cell-depleted T cells, or PBMCs supplied cDNA or gDNA.

Per the original methods: The authors estimated nucleated cell counts from reference gene primer amplification. Sequencing was performed with immunoSEQ multiplex PCR; in TCRdb, only in-frame clones are kept and a portion is missing. For V, J and clone size, that table is used; D and trimming come from the DNA. The sample yields approximately 150,000 clones, roughly nine tenths seen once. The sequenced sample was peripheral blood. This rearrangement joins TRBV2 to TRBJ2-1, with TRBD1 matching 11 bases. This clonotype originated in a man aged 18 to 30 with COVID-19, enrolled during active disease. The CDR3 loop is CASSVKDRGHYNEQFF. CDR3 sequence (DNA): TGTGCCAGCAGTGTAAAGGACAGGGGGCACTACAATGAGCAGTTCTTC. Together with reference TRBV2 and TRBJ2-1, the CDR3 gives the full variable domain: EPEVTQTPSHQVTQMGQEVILRCVPISNHLYFYWYRQILGQKVEFLVSFYNNEISEKSEIFDDQFSVERPDGSNFTLKIRSTKLEDSAMYFCASSVKDRGHYNEQFFGPGTRLTVL.